This T cell receptor (beta chain) was captured in a study of T cell responses to AZD1222 COVID-19 vaccine. Study-wide background: Second-dose intervals of approximately 4 or approximately 12 weeks were pooled. Study results and limitations: Seropositive at baseline were only a handful of AZD1222 recipients. Repertoire sampling happened only post peak T cell response.

The V and J ends lost 7 bases and 1 base respectively, with 8 bases between them. CDR3 length: 13 amino acids. Sequencing used immunoSEQ multiplex PCR; TCRdb keeps in-frame clones, though not all of them. This table holds 150,000 or so clones, about 90% found once. Notes on this clone: Its antigen is currently unknown.

The chain uses TRBV12-3 or TRBV12-4 and TRBJ1-5; D uncertain. The sequencing here drew on peripheral blood, taken on day 0 of AZD1222 vaccination. The sequence came from an adult in good health. This chain's CDR3 is CASTGGSNQPQHF. The CDR3 coding sequence is TGTGCCAGCACTGGCGGAAGCAATCAGCCCCAGCATTTT.